The 30 T cell receptor beta chains listed next were all sequenced from one sample in a study of human T cells and chemical hapten exposure. TCRdb passed the RACE reads through MiXCR, listing each CDR3 protein once. This repertoire shows 45,000 to 60,000 distinct CDR3 sequences, approximately 8.8% found once; its top ten account for more than 13%. The time point here: pre-sensitization, week 0. Treatment here: therapeutic diphenylcyclopropenone sensitization with weekly scalp DPC. The sequenced sample was whole blood, obtained in connection with sensitization to the hapten diphenylcyclopropenone (DPC). These TCRs come from a middle-aged woman with alopecia areata. Some clones in this sample may be carry-over from other donors' samples.

The V and J genes are TRBV7-8 and TRBJ2-7, with 8 bases that match TRBD1. This CDR3 has 15 amino acids. Germline loops: CDR1 SGHVS, CDR2 FQNEAQ. The V gene end was trimmed by 8 bases and the J gene end by 4 bases; junction bases not matched to a gene: 13. The CDR3 protein is CASRTSGTGLYEQYF. The CDR3 DNA sequence: TGTGCCAGCCGAACTTCCGGGACAGGACTATACGAGCAGTACTTC.

This clonotype was observed at least ten times. V usage is TRBV7-3 and J usage is TRBJ2-3; 9 bases agree with TRBD1. The CDR3 has 19 amino acids. Germline V gene lookup returns CDR1 SGHTA and CDR2 FQGTGA. V was pared by 2 bases and J by 4 bases, with 16 bases of the junction left unmatched. CDR3 loop: CASSLAPGTGTGPADTQYF. The DNA for the CDR3 is TGTGCCAGCAGCTTAGCCCCTGGAACCGGGACAGGGCCAGCAGATACGCAGTATTTT.

This clonotype was counted ten times or more. The V gene is TRBV12-3 or TRBV12-4, the J gene TRBJ1-3; D unresolved. The CDR3 covers 15 residues. The ends were cut back, 3 bases at V and 3 bases at J, with 12 bases in the middle. The CDR3 sequence: CASSFSGLHGNTIYF. CDR3 sequence (DNA): TGTGCCAGCAGTTTCTCCGGACTGCATGGAAACACCATATATTTT.

This clonotype was counted at least ten times. V gene TRBV4-1 combines with J gene TRBJ1-1; D remains ambiguous. The length of the CDR3 is 13 residues. Germline values: CDR1 MGHRA, CDR2 YSYEKL. The germline V and J ends were trimmed by 4 bases and 1 base, with 7 bases remaining between them. CDR3 DNA: TGCGCCAGCAGCCTTTCCGGGAACACTGAAGCTTTCTTT. Translating it yields CASSLSGNTEAFF.

This clonotype was picked up many times. The V call is TRBV4-1, the J call TRBJ1-5; D is perhaps TRBD1 (5 bases). The CDR3 contains 15 residues. CDR1 and CDR2 (germline): MGHRA, YSYEKL. The germline V and J ends were trimmed by 0 bases and 5 bases, with 11 bases remaining between them. CDR3 coding DNA: TGCGCCAGCAGCCAAGATGATTCGGGGGATCAGCCCCAGCATTTT. Its protein product is CASSQDDSGDQPQHF.

Ten or more counts support this clonotype. J is TRBJ2-7 and V is TRBV30; no clear D. The germline gives CDR1 GTSNPN, CDR2 SVGIG (reference sequence). The V and J ends lost 2 bases and 4 bases respectively, with 6 bases between them. This CDR3 comprises 11 residues. CDR3 DNA: TGTGCCTGGAGTATTAGATACGAGCAGTACTTC. Amino acid sequence: CAWSIRYEQYF.

This clonotype was recorded at least ten times. The chain carries TRBV15 and TRBJ2-4; perhaps TRBD1 as D (6 bases). This CDR3 spans 18 amino acids. The V and J ends lost 1 base and 1 base respectively, with 17 bases between them. Germline loops: CDR1 LNHNV, CDR2 YYDKDF (reference sequence). This chain's CDR3 is CATSRGTDPYEAKNIQYF. The CDR3 region has the DNA TGTGCCACCAGCAGAGGGACAGACCCTTACGAGGCCAAAAACATTCAGTACTTC.

This clonotype was detected ten times or more. This chain connects TRBV9 to TRBJ2-1, with 8 bases aligning to TRBD1. The V gene's germline CDR1 is SGDLS and CDR2 YYNGEE. Trimming took 4 bases from V and 0 from J; bases not matched to a gene: 15. CDR3 length: 19 amino acids. The CDR3 DNA follows: TGTGCCAGCAGCTATAGGGGGCAGGGGGCTTCGAGCTCCTACAATGAGCAGTTCTTC. As protein: CASSYRGQGASSSYNEQFF.

This clonotype was recorded at least ten times. This chain links TRBV7-2 with TRBJ2-2; D possibly corresponds to TRBD2 (6 bases). Trimming stripped 7 bases from V and 0 bases from J, with 12 bases between. This CDR3 comprises 15 residues. In germline, CDR1 is SGHTA, CDR2 FQGNSA. CDR3 nucleotide sequence: TGTGCCAGCATGCCGGGACTGGCGAACACCGGGGAGCTGTTTTTT. Protein product: CASMPGLANTGELFF. Full variable domain (remainder filled in from reference TRBV7-2 and TRBJ2-2): GAGVSQSPSNKVTEKGKDVELRCDPISGHTALYWYRQSLGQGLEFLIYFQGNSAPDKSGLPSDRFSAERTGGSVSTLTIQRTQQEDSAVYLCASMPGLANTGELFFGEGSRLTVL.

This clonotype came up many times. The J gene is TRBJ1-2, the V gene TRBV6-5; TRBD1 is a possible D gene (5 bases). Trimming removed 6 bases from V and 8 bases from J, with 16 bases in between. CDR1 and CDR2 from the germline V gene are MNHEY and SVGAGI. This CDR3 is built from 13 residues. CDR3 residues: CASSRGGETGYTF. The CDR3 DNA reads TGTGCCAGCAGCCGGGGGGGTGAAACGGGCTACACCTTC.

This chain joins TRBV6-1 and TRBJ2-7; 9 bases align to TRBD2. CDR3 size: 15 residues. Germline CDR1 MNHNS, CDR2 SASEGT. V was clipped by 1 base and J by 4 bases; unmatched bases: 5. Here the CDR3 reads CASSEGLAARYEQYF. Written as DNA, the CDR3 is TGTGCCAGCAGTGAAGGACTAGCGGCGAGATACGAGCAGTACTTC.

Many counts were recorded for this clonotype. This chain links TRBV3-1 with TRBJ2-5; 9 bases are shared with TRBD2. Germline V gives CDR1 LGHDT, CDR2 YNNKEL (reference sequence). CDR3 size: 17 residues. Unmatched junction bases numbered 8, after V lost 0 bases and J lost 3 bases. CDR3 DNA: TGTGCCAGCAGCCAAGATAACGCGGAGCGGGGGGAAGAGACCCAGTACTTC. Amino acids: CASSQDNAERGEETQYF.

This clonotype came up many times. The CDR3 DNA follows: TGCGCCAGCAGCCCGGGGGGGCCTGAAGAGACCCAGTACTTC. Its protein product is CASSPGGPEETQYF. The chain employs TRBV5-1 and TRBJ2-5, with TRBD2 matching 8 bases. This CDR3 contains 14 residues. The ends lost 4 bases at V and 3 bases at J; junction bases unmatched: 5. Germline V lookup: CDR1 SGHRS, CDR2 YFSETQ.

The sample holds a few counts of this clonotype. J is TRBJ2-5 and V is TRBV5-1, with D perhaps TRBD1 (6 bases). Germline V gene data show CDR1 as SGHRS and CDR2 as YFSETQ. This CDR3 comprises 14 residues. Trimming took 3 bases from V and 0 from J, leaving 9 bases between them. The CDR3 sequence: CASSYRDNQETQYF. The CDR3 DNA reads TGCGCCAGCAGCTACCGGGACAACCAAGAGACCCAGTACTTC.

The V call is TRBV20-1, the J call TRBJ1-1; D is unclear. V lost 0 bases, J lost 1 base, and 12 bases lay in between. Germline values: CDR1 DFQATT, CDR2 SNEGSKA (reference sequence). The CDR3 contains 15 residues. CDR3 in amino acids: CSARDVAAANTEAFF. DNA for the CDR3: TGCAGTGCTAGAGATGTGGCGGCAGCGAACACTGAAGCTTTCTTT.

This clonotype was counted a few times. The chain is built from TRBV7-2 and TRBJ1-2; TRBD1 agrees at 7 bases. The CDR3 extends over 15 amino acids. Germline CDR1 is SGHTA and CDR2 is FQGNSA. V gave up 5 bases and J gave up 4 bases; unmatched junction bases: 10. The CDR3 sequence is CASSPYRGGGYGYTF. The DNA for the CDR3 is TGTGCCAGCAGCCCCTACAGGGGAGGAGGCTATGGCTACACCTTC.

The sample holds many counts of this clonotype. The rearrangement uses TRBV6-5 and TRBJ1-6, with D uncertain. CDR3 length: 17 residues. The V end was cut by 0 bases, the J end by 7 bases, with 16 bases between. Per the germline V gene, CDR1 is MNHEY and CDR2 is SVGAGI. CDR3 sequence reads: CASSYSRVRVNNSPLHF. CDR3 nucleotide sequence: TGTGCCAGCAGTTACTCGAGAGTTCGGGTGAACAATTCACCCCTCCACTTT.

This clonotype was found many times. This sequence joins TRBV20-1 and TRBJ2-7; D gene uncertain. The germline V gene has CDR1 DFQATT and CDR2 SNEGSKA (reference sequence). The CDR3 sequence is 12 residues long. Trimming cost V 6 bases and J 6 bases, with 15 bases left between them. The CDR3 sequence is CSANKGRLEQYF. DNA for the CDR3: TGCAGTGCGAACAAAGGCAGGCTCGAGCAGTACTTC.

There are many counts of this clonotype. V and J are TRBV12-3 or TRBV12-4 and TRBJ2-7, with TRBD1 as a possible D gene (5 bases). The V and J ends lost 1 base and 1 base respectively, with 5 bases between them. The CDR3 loop spans 13 amino acids. The CDR3 nucleotides are TGTGCCAGCAGTTTAGGACAGTCCTACGAGCAGTACTTC. Translation gives CASSLGQSYEQYF.

The J gene is TRBJ2-2, the V gene TRBV19; D is perhaps TRBD1 (5 bases). This CDR3 spans 15 amino acids. V shed 5 bases and J shed 2 bases, with 12 bases lying between them. Germline V gene sequence: CDR1 LNHDA, CDR2 SQIVND (reference sequence). The CDR3 spells CASSPRQFNTGELFF. The CDR3 nucleotides are TGTGCCAGTAGTCCCCGACAGTTTAACACCGGGGAGCTGTTTTTT.

This clonotype was picked up many times. The V and J genes are TRBV29-1 and TRBJ1-5; tentative D call: TRBD1 (5 bases). V was pared by 6 bases and J by 2 bases, with 14 bases between. The germline gives CDR1 SQVTM, CDR2 ANQGSEA. The CDR3 covers 14 residues. CDR3 sequence: CSVGPGEGNQPQHF. DNA for the CDR3: TGCAGCGTGGGGCCCGGGGAGGGCAATCAGCCCCAGCATTTT. The variable domain in full, with the rest retrieved from reference TRBV29-1 and TRBJ1-5, is SAVISQKPSRDICQRGTSLTIQCQVDSQVTMMFWYRQQPGQSLTLIATANQGSEATYESGFVIDKFPISRPNLTFSTLTVSNMSPEDSSIYLCSVGPGEGNQPQHFGDGTRLSIL.

V and J are TRBV18 and TRBJ1-3, with a tentative D call TRBD1 (5 bases). The ends were cut back, 6 bases at V and 1 base at J, with 19 bases in the middle. Germline assignment: CDR1 KGHSH and CDR2 LQKENI. This CDR3 spans 17 amino acids. The CDR3 here is CASSSNRDQMSGNTIYF. The CDR3 DNA is TGTGCCAGCTCCTCAAACCGGGACCAGATGTCTGGAAACACCATATATTTT.

This clonotype has ten or more counts. The V gene is TRBV7-3, the J gene TRBJ2-3; D remains ambiguous. Per the germline V gene, CDR1 is SGHTA and CDR2 is FQGTGA. There are 13 residues in the CDR3. The ends were cut back, 1 base at V and 4 bases at J, with 6 bases in the middle. The CDR3 reads CASSLNSPDTQYF. For the CDR3, the DNA is TGTGCCAGCAGCTTAAATTCGCCAGATACGCAGTATTTT.

The chain links TRBV6-6 to TRBJ2-1, with TRBD2 identical over 7 bases. Trimming at V came to 5 bases and at J to 4 bases, leaving 8 bases not matched to a gene. The CDR3 consists of 15 residues. Per the germline V gene, CDR1 is MNHNY and CDR2 is SVGAGI (reference sequence). This CDR3 is CASSREGWDYNEQFF. CDR3 DNA: TGTGCCAGCAGTAGGGAGGGATGGGATTACAATGAGCAGTTCTTC.

The chain carries TRBV9 and TRBJ2-2, with 7 bases identical to TRBD2. The germline V gene has CDR1 SGDLS and CDR2 YYNGEE. The ends lost 0 bases at V and 7 bases at J; junction bases unmatched: 9. CDR3 length equals 16 residues. The CDR3 nucleotides are TGTGCCAGCAGCGTAGAGACTAGCATCCAGAACGGGGAGCTGTTTTTT. Protein: CASSVETSIQNGELFF.

The sample holds many counts of this clonotype. Compared with germline, one end of the junction differs, possibly owing to a read error. V gene TRBV7-2 combines with J gene TRBJ1-1, with D uncertain. The CDR3 totals 15 residues. Germline V CDR1 and CDR2: SGHTA, FQGNSA. The CDR3 region is CASSLAGALNTEAFF. CDR3 coding DNA: TGTGCCAGCAGTTTAGCAGGAGCTTTGAACACTGAAGCTTTCTTT.

This clonotype was counted at least ten times. This chain links TRBV20-1 with TRBJ2-5; D ambiguous. CDR1 is DFQATT and CDR2 is SNEGSKA in the germline V gene (reference sequence). Trimming took 5 bases from V and 1 from J, leaving 14 bases between them. This CDR3 region has 14 residues. CDR3 sequence (DNA): TGCAGTGCTCCCCCTTGGGCAGTCCAAGAGACCCAGTACTTC. It translates to CSAPPWAVQETQYF.

This clonotype was recorded many times. V and J are TRBV6-6 and TRBJ1-2; D is undetermined. CDR1 is MNHNY, CDR2 SVGAGI, per germline (reference sequence). The CDR3 contains 15 residues. V was trimmed by 6 bases and J by 3 bases, leaving 17 bases between them. The DNA of the CDR3 is TGTGCCAGCAGATCTGACTGGGATCGTGACTATGGCTACACCTTC. It translates to CASRSDWDRDYGYTF.

This clonotype was observed a handful of times. The V gene is TRBV5-1, the J gene TRBJ1-1; D unresolved. Per the germline V gene, CDR1 is SGHRS and CDR2 is YFSETQ. V was pared by 2 bases and J by 4 bases, with 9 bases between. CDR3 size: 13 residues. This CDR3 reads CASSFGLSTEAFF. CDR3 nucleotide sequence: TGCGCCAGCAGCTTCGGTTTGAGCACTGAAGCTTTCTTT.

This clonotype was found many times. CDR3 sequence: CASSEAVGLAKNIQYF. CDR3 DNA: TGTGCCAGCAGTGAAGCGGTGGGCCTAGCCAAAAACATTCAGTACTTC. The chain uses TRBV6-1 and TRBJ2-4; D is unclear. Germline CDR1 reads MNHNS; CDR2 reads SASEGT. V was cut by 0 bases and J by 0 bases, with 9 bases left in between. CDR3 length: 16 residues.